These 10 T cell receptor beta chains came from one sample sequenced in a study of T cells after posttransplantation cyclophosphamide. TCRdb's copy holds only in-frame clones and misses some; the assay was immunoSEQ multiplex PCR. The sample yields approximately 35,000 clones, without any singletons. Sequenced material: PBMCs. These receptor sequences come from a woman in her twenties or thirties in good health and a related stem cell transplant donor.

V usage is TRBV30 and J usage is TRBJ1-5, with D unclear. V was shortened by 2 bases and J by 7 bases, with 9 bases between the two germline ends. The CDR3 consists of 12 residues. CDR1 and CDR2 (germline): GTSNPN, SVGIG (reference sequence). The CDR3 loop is CAWSTILQPQHF. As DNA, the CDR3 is TGTGCCTGGAGTACCATACTCCAGCCCCAGCATTTT.

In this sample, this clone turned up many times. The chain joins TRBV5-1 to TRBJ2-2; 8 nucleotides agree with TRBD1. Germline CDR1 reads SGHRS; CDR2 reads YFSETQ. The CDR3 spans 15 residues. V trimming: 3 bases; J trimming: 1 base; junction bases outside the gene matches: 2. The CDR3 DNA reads TGCGCCAGCAGCTACGGACAGGGGAACACCGGGGAGCTGTTTTTT. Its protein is CASSYGQGNTGELFF.

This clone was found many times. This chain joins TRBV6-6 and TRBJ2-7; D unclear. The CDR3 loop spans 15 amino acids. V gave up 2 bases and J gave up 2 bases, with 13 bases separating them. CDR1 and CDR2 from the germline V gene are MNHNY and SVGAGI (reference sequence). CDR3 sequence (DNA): TGTGCCAGCAGTTACGGAGCCATAACTACCTACGAGCAGTACTTC. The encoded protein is CASSYGAITTYEQYF.

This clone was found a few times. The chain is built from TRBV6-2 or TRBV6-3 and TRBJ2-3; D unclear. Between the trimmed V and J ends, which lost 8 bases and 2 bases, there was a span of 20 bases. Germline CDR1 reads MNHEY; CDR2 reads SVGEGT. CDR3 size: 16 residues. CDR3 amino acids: CASAPKILSPTDTQYF. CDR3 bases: TGTGCCAGCGCCCCCAAGATACTTAGCCCCACAGATACGCAGTATTTT.

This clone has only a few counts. The CDR3 bases are TGTGCCAGCAGCCAAGATCCAGCGGGGGGGCCGAACACCGGGGAGCTGTTTTTT. It translates to CASSQDPAGGPNTGELFF. The rearrangement links TRBV4-2 to TRBJ2-2, with 10 bases fitting TRBD2. V dropped 0 bases and J dropped 0; count of bases not matched to a gene: 4. This CDR3 contains 18 residues. Per the germline V gene, CDR1 is LGHNA and CDR2 is YNFKEQ.

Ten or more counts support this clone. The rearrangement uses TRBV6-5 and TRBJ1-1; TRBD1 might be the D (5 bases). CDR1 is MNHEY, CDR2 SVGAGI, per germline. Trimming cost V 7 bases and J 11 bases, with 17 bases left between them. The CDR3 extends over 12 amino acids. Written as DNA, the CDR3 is TGTGCCAGCATACGCCCCGGGGGATCGGCTTTCTTT. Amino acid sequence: CASIRPGGSAFF.

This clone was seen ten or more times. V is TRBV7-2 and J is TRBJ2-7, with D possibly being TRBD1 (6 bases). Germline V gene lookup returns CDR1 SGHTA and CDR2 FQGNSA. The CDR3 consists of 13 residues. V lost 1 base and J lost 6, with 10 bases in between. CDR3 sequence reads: CASSLDRDLEQYF. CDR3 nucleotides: TGTGCCAGCAGCTTAGACAGGGACCTCGAGCAGTACTTC.

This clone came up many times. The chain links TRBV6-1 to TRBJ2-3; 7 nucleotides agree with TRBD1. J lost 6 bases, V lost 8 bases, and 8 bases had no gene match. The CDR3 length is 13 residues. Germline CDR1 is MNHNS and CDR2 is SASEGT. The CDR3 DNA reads TGTGCCAGCCGAGAGGGGGCTTCTGATACGCAGTATTTT. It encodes CASREGASDTQYF.

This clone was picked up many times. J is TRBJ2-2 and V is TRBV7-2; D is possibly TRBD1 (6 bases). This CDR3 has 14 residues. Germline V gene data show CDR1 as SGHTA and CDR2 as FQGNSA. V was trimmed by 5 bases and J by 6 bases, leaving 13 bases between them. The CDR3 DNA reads TGTGCCAGCAGCATTAGACAGGTTGCCGGGGAGCTGTTTTTT. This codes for CASSIRQVAGELFF.

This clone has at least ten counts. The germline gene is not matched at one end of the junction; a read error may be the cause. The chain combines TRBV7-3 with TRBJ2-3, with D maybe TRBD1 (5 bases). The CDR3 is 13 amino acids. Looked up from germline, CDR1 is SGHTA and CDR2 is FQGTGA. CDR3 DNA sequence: TGTGCCAGCAGCTTAGGGGCGGCAGAAACGCAGTATTTT. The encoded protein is CASSLGAAETQYF.